This is a list of T cell receptor beta chains from one sample in a study of beta chain features in type 1 diabetes. Libraries were prepared by immunoSEQ multiplex PCR; TCRdb keeps only in-frame clonotypes and omits some of them. Here the sample spans about 280,000 clones, 15% being singletons. The sequencing input was naive CD4+ T cells from blood. These receptors were obtained from a man aged 18 to 29 with type 1 diabetes. The CDR3 runs from the conserved cysteine through the conserved F or W. D genes are given only for firm matches. Not every row has a clone size; where given, it reads once, few, many or a size class.

J gene: TRBJ2-2
D gene: TRBD2
clone size: -
V gene: TRBV9
CDR3 DNA: TGTGCCAGCAGCGCCGGGACTAGCGGGGCGAACACCGGGGAGCTGTTTTTT
CDR3 protein: CASSAGTSGANTGELFF

J gene: TRBJ1-1
D gene: -
clone size: few
V gene: TRBV29-1
CDR3 DNA: TGCAGCGTTGAAGTTCTAAAGCGGGTACGCGCTGAAGCTTTCTTT
CDR3 protein: CSVEVLKRVRAEAFF

J gene: TRBJ1-1
D gene: -
clone size: -
V gene: TRBV18
CDR3 DNA: TGTGCCAGCTCACCACAAGCTCACGGTCTAGCCACTGAAGCTTTCTTT
CDR3 protein: CASSPQAHGLATEAFF

J gene: TRBJ1-1
D gene: -
clone size: -
V gene: TRBV2
CDR3 DNA: TGTGCCAGCAGCGGGGGTCTGAACACTGAAGCTTTCTTT
CDR3 protein: CASSGGLNTEAFF

J gene: TRBJ1-6
D gene: -
clone size: -
V gene: TRBV7-9
CDR3 DNA: TGTGCCAGCAGCCTCAAAGGGGCCCTCCACTTT
CDR3 protein: CASSLKGALHF

J gene: TRBJ1-3
D gene: TRBD1
clone size: -
V gene: TRBV5-1
CDR3 DNA: TGCGCCAGCAGCACTACGGGACAGATCTCTGGAAACACCATATATTTT
CDR3 protein: CASSTTGQISGNTIYF

J gene: TRBJ2-3
D gene: TRBD2
clone size: few
V gene: TRBV30
CDR3 DNA: TGTGCCTGGAGCCCTGGACTAGCGGGGAGCACAGATACGCAGTATTTT
CDR3 protein: CAWSPGLAGSTDTQYF

J gene: TRBJ1-2
D gene: -
clone size: few
V gene: TRBV13
CDR3 DNA: TGTGCCAGCAAACGTACGAGAGCTAACTATGGCTACACCTTC
CDR3 protein: CASKRTRANYGYTF

J gene: TRBJ1-1
D gene: -
clone size: few
V gene: TRBV11-2
CDR3 DNA: TGTGCCAGCAGCGACCCTAGACAGAGACAAGCTTTCTTT
CDR3 protein: CASSDPRQRQAFF

J gene: TRBJ2-7
D gene: TRBD1
clone size: -
V gene: TRBV5-4
CDR3 DNA: TGTGCCAGCAGCTCAACAACAGGGGACGAGCAGTACTTC
CDR3 protein: CASSSTTGDEQYF

J gene: TRBJ2-5
D gene: TRBD2
clone size: -
V gene: TRBV5-1
CDR3 DNA: TGCGCCAGCAGCTTGGTCCCGGCTAGCGGGGGCGAAGGGGAGACCCAGTACTTC
CDR3 protein: CASSLVPASGGEGETQYF

J gene: TRBJ2-7
D gene: -
clone size: -
V gene: TRBV2
CDR3 DNA: TGTGCCAGCAGCCCTCCCGGGGAGCAGTACTTC
CDR3 protein: CASSPPGEQYF

J gene: TRBJ2-1
D gene: TRBD1
clone size: few
V gene: TRBV18
CDR3 DNA: TGTGCCAGCACATCTAATACAGGGGGTCTTTACAATGAGCAGTTCTTC
CDR3 protein: CASTSNTGGLYNEQFF

J gene: TRBJ2-1
D gene: -
clone size: -
V gene: TRBV6-5
CDR3 DNA: TGTGCCAGCAGAAACCTAGGGATCGGGGTTTACGAGCAGTTCTTC
CDR3 protein: CASRNLGIGVYEQFF

J gene: TRBJ2-7
D gene: TRBD2
clone size: -
V gene: TRBV7-2
CDR3 DNA: TGTGCCAGCAGGTTAGCGGGAGTAGACGAGCAGTACTTC
CDR3 protein: CASRLAGVDEQYF

J gene: TRBJ1-5
D gene: -
clone size: -
V gene: TRBV7-9
CDR3 DNA: TGTGCCAGCAGCCCCGGACAGCAGGACCAGCCCCAGCATTTT
CDR3 protein: CASSPGQQDQPQHF

J gene: TRBJ1-5
D gene: -
clone size: -
V gene: TRBV13
CDR3 DNA: TGTGCCAGCAGCTGGGGCCTCAGCAATCAGCCCCAGCATTTT
CDR3 protein: CASSWGLSNQPQHF

J gene: TRBJ1-2
D gene: -
clone size: -
V gene: TRBV6-6
CDR3 DNA: TGTGCCAGCAGTTTACGGAGGGCGGATGGCTACACCTTC
CDR3 protein: CASSLRRADGYTF

J gene: TRBJ1-6
D gene: -
clone size: -
V gene: TRBV7-9
CDR3 DNA: TGTGCCAGCAGCTTTCGGGAAAAAAATTCACCCCTCCACTTT
CDR3 protein: CASSFREKNSPLHF

J gene: TRBJ2-1
D gene: -
clone size: many
V gene: TRBV4-3
CDR3 DNA: TGCGCCAGCAGCCTTGACGGGTACTACAATGAGCAGTTCTTC
CDR3 protein: CASSLDGYYNEQFF

J gene: TRBJ2-7
D gene: -
clone size: few
V gene: TRBV2
CDR3 DNA: TGTGCCAGCAGTGGAGGAGGGTCTAAGTACGAGCAGTACTTC
CDR3 protein: CASSGGGSKYEQYF

J gene: TRBJ2-1
D gene: TRBD2
clone size: -
V gene: TRBV29-1
CDR3 DNA: TGCAGCGTTGAAGATGGTGGTTCTAGCGGGAGTTTAGATGAGCAGTTCTTC
CDR3 protein: CSVEDGGSSGSLDEQFF

J gene: TRBJ2-3
D gene: TRBD2
clone size: -
V gene: TRBV5-4
CDR3 DNA: TGTGCCAGCAGCATACTGGGACTAGCGGGAGTAGCAACAGATACGCAGTATTTT
CDR3 protein: CASSILGLAGVATDTQYF

J gene: TRBJ2-5
D gene: -
clone size: -
V gene: TRBV6-5
CDR3 DNA: TGTGCCAGCAGCTCAGAGGGAGAGACCCAGTACTTC
CDR3 protein: CASSSEGETQYF

J gene: TRBJ2-1
D gene: -
clone size: few
V gene: TRBV2
CDR3 DNA: TGTGCCAGCAGTCCGGAAGGGGCCTCCTACAATGAGCAGTTCTTC
CDR3 protein: CASSPEGASYNEQFF

J gene: TRBJ2-1
D gene: TRBD2
clone size: -
V gene: TRBV30
CDR3 DNA: TGTGCCTGGAGTTTGACTAGCGGGAGCTACAATGAGCAGTTCTTC
CDR3 protein: CAWSLTSGSYNEQFF